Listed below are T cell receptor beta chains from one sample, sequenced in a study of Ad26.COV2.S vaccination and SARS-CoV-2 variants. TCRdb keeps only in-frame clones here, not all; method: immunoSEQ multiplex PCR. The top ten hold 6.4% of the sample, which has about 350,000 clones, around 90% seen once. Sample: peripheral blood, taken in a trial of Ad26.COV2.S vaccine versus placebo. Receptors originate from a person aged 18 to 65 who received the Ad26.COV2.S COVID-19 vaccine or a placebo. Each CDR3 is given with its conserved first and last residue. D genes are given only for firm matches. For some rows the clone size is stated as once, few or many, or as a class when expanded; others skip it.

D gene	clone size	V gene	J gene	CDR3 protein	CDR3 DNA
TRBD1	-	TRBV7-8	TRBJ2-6	CASSLRDRQSGANVLTF	TGTGCCAGCAGCTTACGGGACAGACAGTCTGGGGCCAACGTCCTGACTTTC
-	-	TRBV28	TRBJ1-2	CASQAPGPSYYGYTF	TGTGCCAGCCAAGCGCCAGGGCCCTCTTACTATGGCTACACCTTC
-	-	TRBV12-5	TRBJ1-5	CASGLTEHGINQPQHF	TGTGCTAGTGGTTTGACGGAGCACGGGATCAATCAGCCCCAGCATTTT
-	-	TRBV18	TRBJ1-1	CASSPLFDQPEAFF	TGTGCCAGCTCACCTTTGTTCGACCAACCTGAAGCTTTCTTT
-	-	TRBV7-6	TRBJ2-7	CASSLAHTYEQYF	TGTGCCAGCAGCTTAGCGCACACCTACGAGCAGTACTTC
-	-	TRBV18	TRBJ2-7	CASSPQPPPSYEQYF	TGTGCCAGCTCACCACAGCCTCCCCCAAGCTACGAGCAGTACTTC
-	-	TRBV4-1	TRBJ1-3	CASSQEVGSQNTIYF	TGCGCCAGCAGCCAAGAGGTGGGAAGTCAAAACACCATATATTTT
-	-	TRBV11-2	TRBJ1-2	CASSLSQSYGYTF	TGTGCCAGCAGCTTGTCACAGTCCTATGGCTACACCTTC
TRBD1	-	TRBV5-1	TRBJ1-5	CASSVGTGSNQPQHF	TGCGCCAGCAGCGTCGGGACAGGGAGCAATCAGCCCCAGCATTTT
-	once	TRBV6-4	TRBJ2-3	CASSDSTDTQYF	TGTGCCAGCAGTGACTCTACAGATACGCAGTATTTT
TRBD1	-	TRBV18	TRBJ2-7	CASSPGQIKNFEQYF	TGTGCCAGCTCACCGGGACAGATTAAAAACTTCGAGCAGTACTTC
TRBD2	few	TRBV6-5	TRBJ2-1	CASSSGGQGAAEQFF	TGTGCCAGCAGTTCGGGGGGGCAGGGTGCGGCTGAGCAGTTCTTC
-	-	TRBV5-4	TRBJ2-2	CASSLGRGTGELFF	TGTGCCAGCAGCTTGGGCAGAGGCACCGGGGAGCTGTTTTTT
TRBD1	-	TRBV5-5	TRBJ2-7	CASSRTGPVSYEQYF	TGTGCCAGCAGCCGGACAGGGCCCGTCTCCTACGAGCAGTACTTC
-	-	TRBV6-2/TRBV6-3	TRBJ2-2	CASSYISPGISNTGELFF	TGTGCCAGCAGTTATATCTCCCCCGGAATCTCGAACACCGGGGAGCTGTTTTTT
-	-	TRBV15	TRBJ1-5	CATSRLGGGNQPQHF	TGTGCCACCAGCAGACTGGGGGGAGGGAATCAGCCCCAGCATTTT
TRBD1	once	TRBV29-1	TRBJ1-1	CSVPKQGAKTEAFF	TGCAGCGTTCCCAAACAGGGGGCGAAGACTGAAGCTTTCTTT
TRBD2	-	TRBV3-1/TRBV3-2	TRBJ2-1	CASSQERLAGGSRSYNEQFF	TGTGCCAGCAGCCAAGAGAGGCTAGCGGGAGGATCCCGTTCCTACAATGAGCAGTTCTTC
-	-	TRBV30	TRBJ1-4	CAWSVQGEKLFF	TGTGCCTGGAGTGTACAAGGTGAAAAACTGTTTTTT
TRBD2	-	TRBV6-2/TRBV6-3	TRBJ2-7	CASSWSGTTPKEQYF	TGTGCCAGCAGTTGGTCCGGGACTACACCTAAGGAGCAGTACTTC
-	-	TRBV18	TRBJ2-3	CASSPEFTDTQYF	TGTGCCAGCTCACCGGAATTCACAGATACGCAGTATTTT
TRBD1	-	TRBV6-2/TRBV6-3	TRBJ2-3	CASSYGTGDFTDTQYF	TGTGCCAGCAGTTACGGGACAGGGGACTTCACAGATACGCAGTATTTT
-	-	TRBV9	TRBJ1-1	CASSPLTGNTEAFF	TGTGCCAGCAGCCCCTTGACAGGGAACACTGAAGCTTTCTTT
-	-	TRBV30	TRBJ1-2	CAWRTTELDGYTF	TGTGCCTGGAGGACAACAGAACTGGATGGCTACACCTTC
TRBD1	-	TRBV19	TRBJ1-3	CANAPRTGKATGNTIYF	TGTGCCAACGCGCCCCGGACAGGGAAGGCGACTGGAAACACCATATATTTT
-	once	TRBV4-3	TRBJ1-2	CASSQDLAVRYGYTF	TGCGCCAGCAGCCAAGATCTGGCAGTCCGCTATGGCTACACCTTC
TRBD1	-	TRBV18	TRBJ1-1	CASSRDSPNTEAFF	TGTGCCAGCTCCCGGGACAGCCCGAACACTGAAGCTTTCTTT